This is a list of T cell receptor beta chains from one sample in a study of T cell changes during pregnancy in multiple sclerosis. Repertoires were generated with immunoSEQ multiplex PCR, while TCRdb's copy carries only in-frame clones and drops some. The sample lists 93,000 or so clones, 80% to 95% occurring once. The starting material was peripheral blood, obtained before pregnancy. The receptor set was obtained from a female donor with multiple sclerosis, enrolled in a pregnancy study. The CDR3 runs from the conserved cysteine through the conserved F or W. A D gene is named only where the DNA matches it firmly. Size tells how often a clone was seen (once, few, many) or the class of an expanded clone, and some rows leave it out.

D	size	J	V	DNA	CDR3
NA	NA	TRBJ1-2	TRBV9	TGTGCCAGCACCGAGAGGACGGGGGGCTATGGCTACACCTTC	CASTERTGGYGYTF
TRBD1	NA	TRBJ1-1	TRBV2	TGTGCCAGCGGGCTGGGACAGTCGGTCACTGAAGCTTTCTTT	CASGLGQSVTEAFF
NA	NA	TRBJ1-5	TRBV28	TGTGCCAGCAGTGCCTATAGGGGCCTCGTGCATTTT	CASSAYRGLVHF
TRBD2	NA	TRBJ2-3	TRBV19	TGTGCCAGTAGTAATTCCGGGACTAGCGGGGGGGCCGCAGATACGCAGTATTTT	CASSNSGTSGGAADTQYF
NA	NA	TRBJ1-2	TRBV27	TGTGCCAGCAGTTTATCGCAGGGACTGGGCTACACCTTC	CASSLSQGLGYTF
NA	few	TRBJ1-2	TRBV30	TGTGCCTGGAGCCAGGTGTGGTACACCTTC	CAWSQVWYTF
TRBD2	NA	TRBJ2-5	TRBV5-1	TGCGCCAGCAGCCCCGGGACTAGCGGGGGGTACCAAGAGACCCAGTACTTC	CASSPGTSGGYQETQYF
TRBD2	NA	TRBJ2-1	TRBV30	TGTGCCTGGGAACTGGGACTAGCGGGAGGAGGAGAGCAGTTCTTC	CAWELGLAGGGEQFF
NA	NA	TRBJ2-3	TRBV28	TGTGCCAGCAGTCTAGGGGAAAGTACGCAGTATTTT	CASSLGESTQYF
TRBD1	once	TRBJ2-1	TRBV7-2	TGTGCCAGCAGCTTAGGGGGGAGGACAGGGGAGTTCTTC	CASSLGGRTGEFF
NA	NA	TRBJ2-1	TRBV2	TGTGCCAGCACCCCTCGCGGAGGGGGCCTTGAGCAGTTCTTC	CASTPRGGGLEQFF
TRBD1	NA	TRBJ2-7	TRBV27	TGTGCCAGCAGACAGGGGGGTGAGCAGTACTTC	CASRQGGEQYF
NA	NA	TRBJ2-1	TRBV19	TGTGCCAGTAGCCATCTAGACAGGCTCTCCTACAATGAGCAGTTCTTC	CASSHLDRLSYNEQFF
TRBD1	NA	TRBJ2-2	TRBV7-3	TGTGCCAGCAGTCTAAACAGGGGAAGCACCGGGGAGCTGTTTTTT	CASSLNRGSTGELFF
NA	NA	TRBJ2-5	TRBV12-5	TGTGCTAGTGGTCTCTCCGGGGGACGCGGGGAGACCCAGTACTTC	CASGLSGGRGETQYF
TRBD2	NA	TRBJ2-7	TRBV30	TGTGCCTCTAGCGGGGGTACCTACGAGCAGTACTTC	CASSGGTYEQYF
NA	NA	TRBJ1-2	TRBV10-3	TGTGCCATCAAGAAAGGGGTATATGGCTACACCTTC	CAIKKGVYGYTF
NA	NA	TRBJ2-2	TRBV27	TGTGCCAGCAGCCTTTACGGGAACACCGGGGAGCTGTTTTTT	CASSLYGNTGELFF
NA	NA	TRBJ1-3	TRBV29-1	TGCAGCGTCTTTCGGTCCTCAGGGGACTCTGGAAACACCATATATTTT	CSVFRSSGDSGNTIYF
NA	NA	TRBJ2-1	TRBV7-3	TGTGCCAGCAGCTTTTCGCGGGGGCCATACAATGAGCAGTTCTTC	CASSFSRGPYNEQFF
NA	few	TRBJ2-6	TRBV6-5	TGTGCCAGCCACACCTCTGGGGCCAACGTCCTGACTTTC	CASHTSGANVLTF
TRBD2	NA	TRBJ2-7	TRBV27	TGTGCCAGCAGTAGTGTATCTAGCGGGGAAAAGTACTTC	CASSSVSSGEKYF
NA	NA	TRBJ2-3	TRBV5-4	TGTGCCAGCAGCCGGGCAGATACGCAGTATTTT	CASSRADTQYF
NA	NA	TRBJ2-7	TRBV11-2	TGTGCCAGCAGCCTTCAGGGTTACGAGCAGTACTTC	CASSLQGYEQYF
NA	NA	TRBJ2-7	TRBV5-1	TGCGCCAGCAGCTTGCTCTCCCATTCCTACGAGCAGTACTTC	CASSLLSHSYEQYF
NA	NA	TRBJ2-3	TRBV18	TGTGCCAGCCACGCACAGGAACAGTTTTCCACAGATACGCAGTATTTT	CASHAQEQFSTDTQYF
TRBD2	once	TRBJ2-1	TRBV10-3	TGTGCCATCAGTGAGTCTAGCGGGAAGGATGAGCAGTTCTTC	CAISESSGKDEQFF
NA	NA	TRBJ1-1	TRBV11-1	TGTGCCAGCAGCTTAGTTAGGGGAGGCGAAGCTTTCTTT	CASSLVRGGEAFF
TRBD1	NA	TRBJ1-1	TRBV29-1	TGCAGCGTGCGACAGGGAAACACTGAAGCTTTCTTT	CSVRQGNTEAFF
TRBD2	few	TRBJ2-3	TRBV19	TGTGCCAGTAATGGACTAGCGGGGGATACGCAGTATTTT	CASNGLAGDTQYF
NA	NA	TRBJ2-2	TRBV5-1	TGCGCCAGCAGCTTGGAACAGCGGAGGAACACCGGGGAGCTGTTTTTT	CASSLEQRRNTGELFF
TRBD1	NA	TRBJ2-1	TRBV5-1	TGCGCCAGCAGCTTTGACAGGGCGCTGGGGAATGAGCAGTTCTTC	CASSFDRALGNEQFF
TRBD1	NA	TRBJ1-4	TRBV6-1	TGTGCCAGCAGTGAAGGAGGACAGGTTAATGAAAAACTGTTTTTT	CASSEGGQVNEKLFF
NA	NA	TRBJ1-4	TRBV11-2	TGTGCCAGCAGCTTCAAAAGGGGAATAGAAGAAAAACTGTTTTTT	CASSFKRGIEEKLFF
TRBD2	NA	TRBJ2-3	TRBV29-1	TGCAGCGTTGGAGCGGGATCTAGCACAGATACGCAGTATTTT	CSVGAGSSTDTQYF
NA	NA	TRBJ2-7	TRBV19	TGTGCCAGTAGTATACGGGGGTTTAGTACCTACGAGCAGTACTTC	CASSIRGFSTYEQYF
TRBD1	NA	TRBJ2-7	TRBV7-2	TGTGCCAGCAGCGATCAACCCGGGACAGGGGACGAGCAGTACTTC	CASSDQPGTGDEQYF
NA	NA	TRBJ2-7	TRBV6-1	TGTGCCAGCAGTCTTGGCAGGGACTACGAGCAGTACTTC	CASSLGRDYEQYF
TRBD1	NA	TRBJ1-1	TRBV7-6	TGTGCCAGCAGCTTCACAGGGGGCTCTGAAGCTTTCTTT	CASSFTGGSEAFF
NA	NA	TRBJ2-3	TRBV19	TGTGCCAGTAGTATTTGGCAGGGTCCGCAGTATTTT	CASSIWQGPQYF
NA	NA	TRBJ1-1	TRBV7-8	TGTGCCAGCAGCTTAGGGCAGGGCCTTATGAACACTGAAGCTTTCTTT	CASSLGQGLMNTEAFF
NA	NA	TRBJ2-1	TRBV16	TGTGCCAGCAGCCAAGGCGGCCTCTCCTACAATGAGCAGTTCTTC	CASSQGGLSYNEQFF
NA	NA	TRBJ1-3	TRBV6-5	TGTGCCAGCAGTTACGGCTCCTCTGGAAACACCATATATTTT	CASSYGSSGNTIYF
NA	NA	TRBJ2-2	TRBV19	TGTGCCAGTAGACTTCGCCGCGCGGAGGGCGGGGAGCTGTTTTTT	CASRLRRAEGGELFF
TRBD1	NA	TRBJ2-7	TRBV5-1	TGCGCCAGCAGCTCGTGGGACAGCTCCTACGAGCAGTACTTC	CASSSWDSSYEQYF